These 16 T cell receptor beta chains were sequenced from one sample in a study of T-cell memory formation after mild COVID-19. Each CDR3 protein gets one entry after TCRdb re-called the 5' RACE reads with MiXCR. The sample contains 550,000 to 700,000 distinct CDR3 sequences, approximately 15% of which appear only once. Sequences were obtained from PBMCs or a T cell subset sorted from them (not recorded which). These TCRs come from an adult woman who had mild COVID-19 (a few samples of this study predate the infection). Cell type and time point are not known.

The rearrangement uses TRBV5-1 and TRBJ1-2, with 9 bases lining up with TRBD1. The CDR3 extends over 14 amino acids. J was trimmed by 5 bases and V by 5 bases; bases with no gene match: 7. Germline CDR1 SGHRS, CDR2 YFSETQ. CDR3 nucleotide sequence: TGCGCCAGCAGACCCGGACAGGGGCCGTATGGCTACACCTTC. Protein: CASRPGQGPYGYTF.

CDR3 region: CASSQDMMTGGAETQYF. For the CDR3, the DNA is TGTGCCAGCAGCCAAGATATGATGACGGGAGGAGCCGAGACCCAGTACTTC. V is TRBV3-1 and J is TRBJ2-5, with 7 positions matching TRBD2. The CDR3 loop spans 17 amino acids. The germline V gene encodes CDR1 LGHDT and CDR2 YNNKEL (reference sequence). V gave up 0 bases and J gave up 5 bases; unmatched junction bases: 12.

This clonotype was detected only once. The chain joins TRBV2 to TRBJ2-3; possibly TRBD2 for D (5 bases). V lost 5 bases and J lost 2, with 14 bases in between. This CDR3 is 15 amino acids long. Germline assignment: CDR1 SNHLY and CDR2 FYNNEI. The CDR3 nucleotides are TGTGCCAGCAGTCTCTTGAGCGGAGTCACAGATACGCAGTATTTT. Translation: CASSLLSGVTDTQYF. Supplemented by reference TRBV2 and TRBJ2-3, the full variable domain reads EPEVTQTPSHQVTQMGQEVILRCVPISNHLYFYWYRQILGQKVEFLVSFYNNEISEKSEIFDDQFSVERPDGSNFTLKIRSTKLEDSAMYFCASSLLSGVTDTQYFGPGTRLTVL.

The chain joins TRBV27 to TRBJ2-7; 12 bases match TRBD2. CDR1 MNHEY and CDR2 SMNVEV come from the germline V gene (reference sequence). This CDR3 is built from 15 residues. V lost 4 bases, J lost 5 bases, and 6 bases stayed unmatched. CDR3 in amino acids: CASSSQLAGGHEQYF. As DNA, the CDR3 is TGTGCCAGCAGTTCCCAACTAGCGGGGGGCCACGAGCAGTACTTC.

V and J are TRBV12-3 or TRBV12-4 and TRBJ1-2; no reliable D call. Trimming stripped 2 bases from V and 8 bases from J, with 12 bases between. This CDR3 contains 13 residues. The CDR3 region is CASSLRAVRGYTF. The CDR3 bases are TGTGCCAGCAGTTTAAGGGCGGTGAGGGGCTACACCTTC.

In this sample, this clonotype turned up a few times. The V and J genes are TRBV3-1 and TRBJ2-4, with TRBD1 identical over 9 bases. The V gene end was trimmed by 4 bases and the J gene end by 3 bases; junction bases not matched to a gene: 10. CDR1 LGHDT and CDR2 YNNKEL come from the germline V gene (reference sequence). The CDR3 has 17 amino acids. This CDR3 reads CASSPVLLTGGKNIQYF. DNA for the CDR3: TGTGCCAGCAGCCCAGTGCTTTTGACAGGGGGCAAAAACATTCAGTACTTC.

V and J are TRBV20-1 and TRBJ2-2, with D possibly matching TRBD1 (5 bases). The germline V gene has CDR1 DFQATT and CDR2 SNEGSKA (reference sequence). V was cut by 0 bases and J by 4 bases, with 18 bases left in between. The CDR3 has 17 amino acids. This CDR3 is CSARDRSRQGGTGELFF. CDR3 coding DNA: TGCAGTGCTAGAGATCGAAGTCGGCAGGGTGGCACCGGGGAGCTGTTTTTT.

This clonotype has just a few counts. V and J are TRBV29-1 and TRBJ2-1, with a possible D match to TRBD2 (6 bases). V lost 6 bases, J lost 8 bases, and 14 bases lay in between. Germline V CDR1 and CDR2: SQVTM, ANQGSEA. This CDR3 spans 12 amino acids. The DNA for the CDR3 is TGCAGCGTGACGACTAGTCGGTATGAGCAGTTCTTC. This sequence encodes CSVTTSRYEQFF.

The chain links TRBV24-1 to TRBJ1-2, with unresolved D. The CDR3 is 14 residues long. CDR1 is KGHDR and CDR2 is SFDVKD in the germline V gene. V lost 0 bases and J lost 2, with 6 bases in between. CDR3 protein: CATSDLSLNYGYTF. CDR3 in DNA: TGTGCCACCAGTGATTTGAGCCTCAACTATGGCTACACCTTC.

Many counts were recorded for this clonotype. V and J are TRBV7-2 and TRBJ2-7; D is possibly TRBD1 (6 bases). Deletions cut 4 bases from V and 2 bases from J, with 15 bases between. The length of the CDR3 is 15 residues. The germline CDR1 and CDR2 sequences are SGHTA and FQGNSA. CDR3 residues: CASSYQGPPTYEQYF. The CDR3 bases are TGTGCCAGCAGCTATCAGGGGCCTCCTACCTACGAGCAGTACTTC.

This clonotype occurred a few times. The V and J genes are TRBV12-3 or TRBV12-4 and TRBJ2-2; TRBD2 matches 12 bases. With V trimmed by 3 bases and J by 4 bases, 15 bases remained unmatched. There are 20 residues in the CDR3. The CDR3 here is CASSLGYSGLAGPVTGELFF. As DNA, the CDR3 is TGTGCCAGCAGTTTGGGTTATTCGGGACTAGCGGGCCCGGTCACCGGGGAGCTGTTTTTT.

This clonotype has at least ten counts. In nucleotides, the CDR3 is TGCGCCAGCAGCCTCTCCTCTAGCGGGGGGGCCGCTGAGCAGTTCTTC. Protein: CASSLSSSGGAAEQFF. The gene calls are TRBV4-1 and TRBJ2-1; TRBD2 matches at 12 bases. V trimming: 4 bases; J trimming: 9 bases; junction bases outside the gene matches: 10. Germline values: CDR1 MGHRA, CDR2 YSYEKL. The CDR3 is 16 amino acids.

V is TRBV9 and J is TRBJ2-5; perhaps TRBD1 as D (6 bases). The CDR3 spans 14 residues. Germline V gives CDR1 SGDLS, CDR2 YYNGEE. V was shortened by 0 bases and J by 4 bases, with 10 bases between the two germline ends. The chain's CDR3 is CASSVEGRGETQYF. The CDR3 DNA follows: TGTGCCAGCAGCGTAGAGGGCAGGGGAGAGACCCAGTACTTC.

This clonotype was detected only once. The CDR3 DNA sequence: TGTGCCAGCAACCCGGACAGTTATAATTCACCCCTCCACTTT. Amino acid sequence: CASNPDSYNSPLHF. The rearrangement joins TRBV2 to TRBJ1-6; a possible D gene is TRBD1 (6 bases). V gave up 7 bases and J gave up 4 bases, with 11 bases separating them. This CDR3 contains 14 residues. CDR1 is SNHLY and CDR2 is FYNNEI in the germline V gene.

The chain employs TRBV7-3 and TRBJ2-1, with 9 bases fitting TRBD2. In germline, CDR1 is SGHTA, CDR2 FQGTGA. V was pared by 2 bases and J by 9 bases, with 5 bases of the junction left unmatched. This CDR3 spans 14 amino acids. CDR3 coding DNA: TGTGCCAGCAGCTTATCGGGGACTAGCAGTGAGCAGTTCTTC. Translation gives CASSLSGTSSEQFF. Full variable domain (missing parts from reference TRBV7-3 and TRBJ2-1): GAGVSQTPSNKVTEKGKYVELRCDPISGHTALYWYRQSLGQGPEFLIYFQGTGAADDSGLPNDRFFAVRPEGSVSTLKIQRTERGDSAVYLCASSLSGTSSEQFFGPGTRLTVL.

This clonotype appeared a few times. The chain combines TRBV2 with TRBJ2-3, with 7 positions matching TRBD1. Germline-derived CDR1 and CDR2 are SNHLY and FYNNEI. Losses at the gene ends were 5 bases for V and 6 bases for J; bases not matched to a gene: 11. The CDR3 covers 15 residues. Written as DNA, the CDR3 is TGTGCCAGCAGTTGGACGACAGGGACCCTGGATACGCAGTATTTT. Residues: CASSWTTGTLDTQYF.